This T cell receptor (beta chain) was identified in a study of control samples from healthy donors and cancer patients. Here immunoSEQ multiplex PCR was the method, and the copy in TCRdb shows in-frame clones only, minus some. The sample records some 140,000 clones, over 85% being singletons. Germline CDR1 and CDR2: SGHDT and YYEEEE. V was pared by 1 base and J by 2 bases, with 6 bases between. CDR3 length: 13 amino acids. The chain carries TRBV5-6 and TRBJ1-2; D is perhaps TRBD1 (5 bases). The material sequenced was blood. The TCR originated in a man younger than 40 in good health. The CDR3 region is CASSLKGNYGYTF. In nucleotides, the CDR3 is TGTGCCAGCAGCTTGAAGGGGAACTATGGCTACACCTTC.